Sequencing of this T cell receptor beta chain was carried out in a study of shared T cell receptors in the human thymus. Germline V CDR1 and CDR2: SGHRS, YFSETQ. Trimming left V 2 bases short and J 2 bases short, with 10 bases between. The CDR3 has 14 amino acids. Sequenced by immunoSEQ multiplex PCR; TCRdb stores in-frame clones only, minus some. The sample has 500,000 to 850,000 clones, 70% to 90% seen once; the top ten hold just under 0.0095%. The data also belong to a second study, concerning human thymus T cells. As that report states: Thymus pieces cut out during corrective heart surgery were the tissue that was used. As related research reported, thymic repertoires overlapped highly among unrelated individuals.

Sequencing was performed on thymocytes. The chain employs TRBV5-1 and TRBJ1-2; D gene uncertain. The TCR originated in a boy younger than two with a congenital heart defect. CDR3 nucleotides: TGCGCCAGCAGCTTCCTAGGGAGAAACTATGGCTACACCTTC. This gives the protein CASSFLGRNYGYTF.